A selection of T cell receptor beta chains follows, all from one sample in a study of T cell changes during pregnancy in multiple sclerosis. Profiling relied on immunoSEQ multiplex PCR, and the TCRdb table lists in-frame clones only, not all of them. The data hold around 45,000 clones, with 75% to 95% observed a single time. The sample here was CD4+ T cells from peripheral blood mononuclear cells, taken in the second trimester of pregnancy. These receptors all come from a female donor in good health, enrolled as a control in a pregnancy study. Both conserved end residues are part of each CDR3. A D gene is named only where the DNA matches it firmly. Clone size is stated in some rows and not others, as once, few, many or a class when expanded.

clone size: .; CDR3 length: 15; V gene: TRBV9; J gene: TRBJ2-7; D gene: .; CDR3 DNA: TGTGCCAGCAGCGTAGAACCAGGGGGACTGTACGAGCAGTACTTC; CDR3 protein: CASSVEPGGLYEQYF
clone size: .; CDR3 length: 14; V gene: TRBV9; J gene: TRBJ2-1; D gene: TRBD2; CDR3 DNA: TGTGCCAGCAGCGCTAGCGGTGCGTACAATGAGCAGTTCTTC; CDR3 protein: CASSASGAYNEQFF
clone size: .; CDR3 length: 16; V gene: TRBV6-6; J gene: TRBJ2-1; D gene: TRBD2; CDR3 DNA: TGTGCCAGCAGTTACTCTTCCAGCGGGACCTACAATGAGCAGTTCTTC; CDR3 protein: CASSYSSSGTYNEQFF
clone size: once; CDR3 length: 15; V gene: TRBV10-3; J gene: TRBJ1-3; D gene: TRBD1; CDR3 DNA: TGTGCCATCAGTTCCGGACAGGGCTCTGGAAACACCATATATTTT; CDR3 protein: CAISSGQGSGNTIYF
clone size: .; CDR3 length: 15; V gene: TRBV11-2; J gene: TRBJ2-7; D gene: .; CDR3 DNA: TGTGCCAGCAGCCGGGCGGCGGGGAACTCCTACGAGCAGTACTTC; CDR3 protein: CASSRAAGNSYEQYF
clone size: .; CDR3 length: 19; V gene: TRBV6-4; J gene: TRBJ2-1; D gene: TRBD1; CDR3 DNA: TGTGCCAGCAGTGACCTTCACAAAATTCCGGGACAGGGGACGGGTGAGCAGTTCTTC; CDR3 protein: CASSDLHKIPGQGTGEQFF
clone size: .; CDR3 length: 15; V gene: TRBV11-3; J gene: TRBJ2-1; D gene: .; CDR3 DNA: TGTGCCAGCAGTCCCCGAGGGAGCTCCTACAATGAGCAGTTCTTC; CDR3 protein: CASSPRGSSYNEQFF
clone size: .; CDR3 length: 15; V gene: TRBV6-5; J gene: TRBJ2-7; D gene: TRBD2; CDR3 DNA: TGTGCCAGCAGCCCCGCAAGCGGGACGACCTACGAGCAGTACTTC; CDR3 protein: CASSPASGTTYEQYF
clone size: .; CDR3 length: 14; V gene: TRBV7-2; J gene: TRBJ1-2; D gene: .; CDR3 DNA: TGTGCCAGCAGGCGGACGGGGGTAACAGATGGCTACACCTTC; CDR3 protein: CASRRTGVTDGYTF
clone size: .; CDR3 length: 16; V gene: TRBV5-5; J gene: TRBJ2-4; D gene: TRBD1; CDR3 DNA: TGTGCCAGCAGCTCGACAGGGGGCTTCGACAAAAACATTCAGTACTTC; CDR3 protein: CASSSTGGFDKNIQYF
clone size: .; CDR3 length: 12; V gene: TRBV30; J gene: TRBJ2-7; D gene: .; CDR3 DNA: TGTGCCTGGAGTGTAGGGGTCCTCGAGCAGTACTTC; CDR3 protein: CAWSVGVLEQYF
clone size: .; CDR3 length: 13; V gene: TRBV9; J gene: TRBJ1-2; D gene: .; CDR3 DNA: TGTGCCAGCACCGGACAGAGGGTTTTCGGTTACTCCTTC; CDR3 protein: CASTGQRVFGYSF
clone size: .; CDR3 length: 14; V gene: TRBV19; J gene: TRBJ2-7; D gene: .; CDR3 DNA: TGTGCCAGTAGTATAGAGGACAGCAAGTACGAGCAGTACTTC; CDR3 protein: CASSIEDSKYEQYF
clone size: .; CDR3 length: 16; V gene: TRBV7-9; J gene: TRBJ1-4; D gene: TRBD1; CDR3 DNA: TGTGCCACCCCCTCCGGGACAGTCCGGTCCAATGAAAAACTGTTTTTT; CDR3 protein: CATPSGTVRSNEKLFF
clone size: .; CDR3 length: 15; V gene: TRBV7-3; J gene: TRBJ2-5; D gene: TRBD1; CDR3 DNA: TGTGCCAGCAGCGAGGGGACAGAACCTCAAGAGACCCAGTACTTC; CDR3 protein: CASSEGTEPQETQYF
clone size: few; CDR3 length: 14; V gene: TRBV27; J gene: TRBJ2-1; D gene: .; CDR3 DNA: TGTGCCAGCAGTTTATTTCGAGGAGAGGGGGAACAGTTCTTC; CDR3 protein: CASSLFRGEGEQFF
clone size: few; CDR3 length: 15; V gene: TRBV7-7; J gene: TRBJ1-3; D gene: .; CDR3 DNA: TGTGCTAGCAGCCCTAGCGGGGGGGCTGGAAACACCATATATTTT; CDR3 protein: CASSPSGGAGNTIYF
clone size: .; CDR3 length: 13; V gene: TRBV6-5; J gene: TRBJ2-5; D gene: TRBD2; CDR3 DNA: TGTGCCACCGGCGGGGGGGTGGGGGAGACCCAGTACTTC; CDR3 protein: CATGGGVGETQYF
clone size: .; CDR3 length: 17; V gene: TRBV7-3; J gene: TRBJ2-1; D gene: TRBD2; CDR3 DNA: TGTGCCAGCAGCTTATTTGGAGAGTCCGCGGGAGAGGATGAGCAGTTCTTC; CDR3 protein: CASSLFGESAGEDEQFF
clone size: few; CDR3 length: 15; V gene: TRBV5-1; J gene: TRBJ1-2; D gene: .; CDR3 DNA: TGCGCCAGCAGCCCACAGGACACCCAAGCAGGCGGCTACACCTTC; CDR3 protein: CASSPQDTQAGGYTF
clone size: .; CDR3 length: 15; V gene: TRBV16; J gene: TRBJ2-1; D gene: .; CDR3 DNA: TGTGCCAGCAGCCAATACCGGGACAACTACAATGAGCAGTTCTTC; CDR3 protein: CASSQYRDNYNEQFF
clone size: .; CDR3 length: 16; V gene: TRBV5-1; J gene: TRBJ2-3; D gene: .; CDR3 DNA: TGCGCCAGCAGCTTGGATGGCTTAAAGGGGGTAGATACGCAGTATTTT; CDR3 protein: CASSLDGLKGVDTQYF
clone size: .; CDR3 length: 18; V gene: TRBV5-5; J gene: TRBJ2-5; D gene: .; CDR3 DNA: TGTGCCAGCAGCCGGATCAAGACTAGTAGAAGGTTGGCAGAGACCCAGTACTTC; CDR3 protein: CASSRIKTSRRLAETQYF
clone size: .; CDR3 length: 13; V gene: TRBV15; J gene: TRBJ1-4; D gene: .; CDR3 DNA: TGTGCCACCAGCAGGGGCCAGTTGGAAAAACTGTTTTTT; CDR3 protein: CATSRGQLEKLFF
clone size: .; CDR3 length: 13; V gene: TRBV7-9; J gene: TRBJ2-7; D gene: .; CDR3 DNA: TGTGCCAGCAGCCAGGACAGCCCCTACGAGCAGTACTTC; CDR3 protein: CASSQDSPYEQYF
clone size: .; CDR3 length: 15; V gene: TRBV18; J gene: TRBJ2-7; D gene: TRBD2; CDR3 DNA: TGTGCCAGCTCACCGGGGAGCGGGAGGGCCAACGAGCAGTACTTC; CDR3 protein: CASSPGSGRANEQYF
clone size: .; CDR3 length: 15; V gene: TRBV5-4; J gene: TRBJ2-3; D gene: .; CDR3 DNA: TGTGCCAGCAGCTTGGCCGGGTTTAGCACAGATACGCAGTATTTT; CDR3 protein: CASSLAGFSTDTQYF
clone size: few; CDR3 length: 12; V gene: TRBV6-6; J gene: TRBJ1-1; D gene: TRBD1; CDR3 DNA: TGTGCCAGCACCGCAACAGGGGGTGAAGCTTTCTTT; CDR3 protein: CASTATGGEAFF
clone size: .; CDR3 length: 13; V gene: TRBV30; J gene: TRBJ2-1; D gene: .; CDR3 DNA: TGTGCCTGGAGTCGTTTAGTTAACAATGAGCAGTTCTTC; CDR3 protein: CAWSRLVNNEQFF
clone size: .; CDR3 length: 15; V gene: TRBV7-2; J gene: TRBJ2-7; D gene: TRBD2; CDR3 DNA: TGTGCCAGCAGCTTAGCGCTGGGACTAGTTTCCGAGCAGTACTTC; CDR3 protein: CASSLALGLVSEQYF
clone size: .; CDR3 length: 19; V gene: TRBV5-1; J gene: TRBJ2-3; D gene: .; CDR3 DNA: TGCGCCAGCAGCTTGGCCTGGGTGGCAGGGAACTTCAACACAGATACGCAGTATTTT; CDR3 protein: CASSLAWVAGNFNTDTQYF
clone size: .; CDR3 length: 13; V gene: TRBV5-4; J gene: TRBJ2-7; D gene: TRBD1; CDR3 DNA: TGTGCCAGCAGCTTCCGGGACAGATACGAGCAGTACTTC; CDR3 protein: CASSFRDRYEQYF
clone size: .; CDR3 length: 17; V gene: TRBV7-9; J gene: TRBJ2-5; D gene: .; CDR3 DNA: TGTGCCAGCAGCTTTCAACGACTAATCGGCTTTCAAGAGACCCAGTACTTC; CDR3 protein: CASSFQRLIGFQETQYF
clone size: .; CDR3 length: 12; V gene: TRBV2; J gene: TRBJ2-7; D gene: .; CDR3 DNA: TGTGCCAGCCGGGCGGGCAGCTACGAGCAGTACTTC; CDR3 protein: CASRAGSYEQYF
clone size: .; CDR3 length: 14; V gene: TRBV28; J gene: TRBJ1-5; D gene: TRBD1; CDR3 DNA: TGTGCCAGTCGTCGAGCAGGGGGCAGTCAGCCCCAGCATTTT; CDR3 protein: CASRRAGGSQPQHF
clone size: .; CDR3 length: 14; V gene: TRBV7-9; J gene: TRBJ2-5; D gene: .; CDR3 DNA: TGTGCCAGCAGCCCGTTGCTAGCTCTGGAGACCCAGTACTTC; CDR3 protein: CASSPLLALETQYF
clone size: .; CDR3 length: 12; V gene: TRBV28; J gene: TRBJ2-1; D gene: .; CDR3 DNA: TGTGCCAGCAGTTTACTAGGATATGAGCAGTTCTTC; CDR3 protein: CASSLLGYEQFF
clone size: .; CDR3 length: 14; V gene: TRBV5-1; J gene: TRBJ2-5; D gene: .; CDR3 DNA: TGCGCCAGCAGGCCAGGGTCTGTGTTGGAGACCCAGTACTTC; CDR3 protein: CASRPGSVLETQYF
clone size: .; CDR3 length: 12; V gene: TRBV6-5; J gene: TRBJ1-1; D gene: .; CDR3 DNA: TGTGCCACCTCGAACAGGTACACTGAAGCTTTCTTT; CDR3 protein: CATSNRYTEAFF
clone size: .; CDR3 length: 16; V gene: TRBV15; J gene: TRBJ2-5; D gene: TRBD2; CDR3 DNA: TGTGCCACCAGCAGAGATGGACTAGCGCTGGGGGAGACCCAGTACTTC; CDR3 protein: CATSRDGLALGETQYF
clone size: .; CDR3 length: 13; V gene: TRBV6-4; J gene: TRBJ2-1; D gene: TRBD2; CDR3 DNA: TGTGCCAGCAGCGGGGGGGCCCACAATGAGCAGTTCTTC; CDR3 protein: CASSGGAHNEQFF
clone size: .; CDR3 length: 14; V gene: TRBV6-1; J gene: TRBJ2-1; D gene: TRBD2; CDR3 DNA: TGTGCCAGCGATGCGGGGGGGAAAGAAGGTGAGCAGTTCTTC; CDR3 protein: CASDAGGKEGEQFF
clone size: .; CDR3 length: 13; V gene: TRBV6-5; J gene: TRBJ1-4; D gene: .; CDR3 DNA: TGTGCCAGCGGATCCAGGGAAAGCGAAAAACTGTTTTTT; CDR3 protein: CASGSRESEKLFF